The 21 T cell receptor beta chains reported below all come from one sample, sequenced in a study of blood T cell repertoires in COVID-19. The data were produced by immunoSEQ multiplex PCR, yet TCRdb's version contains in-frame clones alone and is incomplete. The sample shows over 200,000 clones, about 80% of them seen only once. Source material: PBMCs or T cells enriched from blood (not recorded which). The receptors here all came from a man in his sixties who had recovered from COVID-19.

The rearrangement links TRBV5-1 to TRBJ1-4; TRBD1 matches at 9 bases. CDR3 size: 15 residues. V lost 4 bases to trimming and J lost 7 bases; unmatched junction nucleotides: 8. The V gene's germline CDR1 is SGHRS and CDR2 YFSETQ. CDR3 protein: CASSVQGASTEKLFF. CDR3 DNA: TGCGCCAGCAGCGTACAGGGGGCGTCCACTGAAAAACTGTTTTTT.

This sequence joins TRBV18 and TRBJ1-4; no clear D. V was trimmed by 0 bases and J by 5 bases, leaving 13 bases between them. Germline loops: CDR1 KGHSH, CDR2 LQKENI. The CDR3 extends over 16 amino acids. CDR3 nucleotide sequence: TGTGCCAGCTCACCACCTATCGTGACAAGCAATGAAAAACTGTTTTTT. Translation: CASSPPIVTSNEKLFF.

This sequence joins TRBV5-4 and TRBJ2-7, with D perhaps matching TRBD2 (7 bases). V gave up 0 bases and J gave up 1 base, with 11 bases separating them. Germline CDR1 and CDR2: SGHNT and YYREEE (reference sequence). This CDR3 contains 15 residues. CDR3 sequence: CASSLGAGASYEQYF. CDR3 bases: TGTGCCAGCAGCTTGGGTGCGGGGGCTTCCTACGAGCAGTACTTC.

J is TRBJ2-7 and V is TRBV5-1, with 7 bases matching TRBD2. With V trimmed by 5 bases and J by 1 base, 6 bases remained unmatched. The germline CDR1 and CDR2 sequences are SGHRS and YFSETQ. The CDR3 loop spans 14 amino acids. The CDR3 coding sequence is TGCGCCAGCAGACCCCGGACTAGTTCCTACGAGCAGTACTTC. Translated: CASRPRTSSYEQYF.

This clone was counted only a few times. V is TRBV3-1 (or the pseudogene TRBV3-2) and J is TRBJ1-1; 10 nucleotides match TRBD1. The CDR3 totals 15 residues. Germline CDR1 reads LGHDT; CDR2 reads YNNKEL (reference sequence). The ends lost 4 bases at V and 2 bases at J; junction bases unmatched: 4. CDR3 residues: CASSPRDRGNTEAFF. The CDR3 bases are TGTGCCAGCAGCCCGAGGGACAGGGGAAACACTGAAGCTTTCTTT.

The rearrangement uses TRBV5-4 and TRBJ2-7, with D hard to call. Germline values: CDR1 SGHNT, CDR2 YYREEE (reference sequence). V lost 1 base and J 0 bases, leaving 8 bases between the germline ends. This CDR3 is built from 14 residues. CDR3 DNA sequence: TGTGCCAGCAGCTTGACCCTTAGCTCCTACGAGCAGTACTTC. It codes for CASSLTLSSYEQYF. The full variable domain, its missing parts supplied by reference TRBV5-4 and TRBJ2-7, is ETGVTQSPTHLIKTRGQQVTLRCSSQSGHNTVSWYQQALGQGPQFIFQYYREEENGRGNFPPRFSGLQFPNYSSELNVNALELDDSALYLCASSLTLSSYEQYFGPGTRLTVT.

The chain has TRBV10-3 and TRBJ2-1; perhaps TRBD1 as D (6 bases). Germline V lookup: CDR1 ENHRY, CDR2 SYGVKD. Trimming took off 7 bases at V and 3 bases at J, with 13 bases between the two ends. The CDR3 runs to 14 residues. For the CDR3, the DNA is TGTGCCATCATGCCGGGACATAACTACAATGAGCAGTTCTTC. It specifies CAIMPGHNYNEQFF.

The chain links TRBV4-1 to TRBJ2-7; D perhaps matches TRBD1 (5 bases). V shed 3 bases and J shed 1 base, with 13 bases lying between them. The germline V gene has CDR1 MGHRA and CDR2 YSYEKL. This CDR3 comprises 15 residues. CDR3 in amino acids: CASSQDNVRSYEQYF. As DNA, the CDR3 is TGCGCCAGCAGCCAGGACAATGTAAGATCCTACGAGCAGTACTTC.

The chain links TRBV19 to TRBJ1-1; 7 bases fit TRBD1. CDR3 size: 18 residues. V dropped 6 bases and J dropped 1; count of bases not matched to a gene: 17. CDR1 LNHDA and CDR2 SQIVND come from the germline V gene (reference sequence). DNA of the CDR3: TGTGCCAGTAGAGTATCAGCGAACAGGGGACAGAGGAACACTGAAGCTTTCTTT. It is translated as CASRVSANRGQRNTEAFF.

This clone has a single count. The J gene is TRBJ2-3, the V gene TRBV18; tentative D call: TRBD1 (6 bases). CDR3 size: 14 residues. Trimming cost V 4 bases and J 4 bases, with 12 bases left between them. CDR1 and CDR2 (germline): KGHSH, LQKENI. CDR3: CASSLAGAADTQYF. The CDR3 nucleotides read TGTGCCAGCTCACTGGCAGGGGCGGCAGATACGCAGTATTTT.

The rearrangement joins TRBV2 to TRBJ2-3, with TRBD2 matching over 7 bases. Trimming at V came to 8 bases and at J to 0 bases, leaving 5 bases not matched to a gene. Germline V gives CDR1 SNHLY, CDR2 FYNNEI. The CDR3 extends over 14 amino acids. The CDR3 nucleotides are TGTGCCAGCGATCCAGCGGGGAGCACAGATACGCAGTATTTT. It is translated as CASDPAGSTDTQYF.

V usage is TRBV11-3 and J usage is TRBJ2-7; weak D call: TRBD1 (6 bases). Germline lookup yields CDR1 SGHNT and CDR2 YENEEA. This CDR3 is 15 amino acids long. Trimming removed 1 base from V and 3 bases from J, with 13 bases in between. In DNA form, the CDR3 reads TGTGCCAGCAGCTTAGGACAGGTTGAACTCTACGAGCAGTACTTC. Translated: CASSLGQVELYEQYF.

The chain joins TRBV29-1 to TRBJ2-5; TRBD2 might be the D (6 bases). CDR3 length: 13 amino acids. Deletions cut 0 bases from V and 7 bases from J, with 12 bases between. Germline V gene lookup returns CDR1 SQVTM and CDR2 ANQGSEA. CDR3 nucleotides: TGCAGCGTTGAAGAGCGGGGACGGGTGACCCAGTACTTC. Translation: CSVEERGRVTQYF.

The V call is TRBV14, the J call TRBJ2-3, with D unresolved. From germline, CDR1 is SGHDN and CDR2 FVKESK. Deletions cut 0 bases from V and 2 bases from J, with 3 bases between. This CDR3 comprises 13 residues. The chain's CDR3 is CASSQDITDTQYF. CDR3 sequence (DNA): TGTGCCAGCAGCCAAGATATCACAGATACGCAGTATTTT. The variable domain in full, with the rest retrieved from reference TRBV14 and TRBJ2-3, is EAGVTQFPSHSVIEKGQTVTLRCDPISGHDNLYWYRRVMGKEIKFLLHFVKESKQDESGMPNNRFLAERTGGTYSTLKVQPAELEDSGVYFCASSQDITDTQYFGPGTRLTVL.

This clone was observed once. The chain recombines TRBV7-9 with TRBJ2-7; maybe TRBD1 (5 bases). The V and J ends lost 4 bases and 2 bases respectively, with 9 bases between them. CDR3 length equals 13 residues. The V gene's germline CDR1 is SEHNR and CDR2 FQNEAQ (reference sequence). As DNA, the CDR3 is TGTGCCAGCAGCTGGCAGGGTACCTACGAGCAGTACTTC. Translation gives CASSWQGTYEQYF.

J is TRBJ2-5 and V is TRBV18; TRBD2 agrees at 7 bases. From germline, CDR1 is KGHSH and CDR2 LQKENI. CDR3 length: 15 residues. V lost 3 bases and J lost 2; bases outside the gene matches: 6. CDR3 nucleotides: TGTGCCAGCTCACCGTTGGGGGGGATGCAAGAGACCCAGTACTTC. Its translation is CASSPLGGMQETQYF.

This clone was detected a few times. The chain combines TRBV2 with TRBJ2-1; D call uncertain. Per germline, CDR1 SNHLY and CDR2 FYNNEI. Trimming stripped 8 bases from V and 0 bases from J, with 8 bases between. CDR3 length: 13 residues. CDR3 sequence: CASAPLSYNEQFF. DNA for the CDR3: TGTGCCAGCGCGCCCCTCTCCTACAATGAGCAGTTCTTC. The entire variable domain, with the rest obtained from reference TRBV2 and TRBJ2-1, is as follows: EPEVTQTPSHQVTQMGQEVILRCVPISNHLYFYWYRQILGQKVEFLVSFYNNEISEKSEIFDDQFSVERPDGSNFTLKIRSTKLEDSAMYFCASAPLSYNEQFFGPGTRLTVL.

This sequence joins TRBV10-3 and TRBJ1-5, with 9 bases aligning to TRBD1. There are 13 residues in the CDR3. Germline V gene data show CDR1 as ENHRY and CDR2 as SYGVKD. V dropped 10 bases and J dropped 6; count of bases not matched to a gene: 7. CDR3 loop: CATGDRDGQPQHF. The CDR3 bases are TGTGCCACCGGGGACAGGGATGGTCAGCCCCAGCATTTT.

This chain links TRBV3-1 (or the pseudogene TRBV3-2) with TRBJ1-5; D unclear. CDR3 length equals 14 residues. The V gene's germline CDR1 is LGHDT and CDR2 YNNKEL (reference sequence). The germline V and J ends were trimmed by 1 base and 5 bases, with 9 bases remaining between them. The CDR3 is CASSQVGADQPQHF. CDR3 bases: TGTGCCAGCAGCCAAGTCGGAGCTGATCAGCCCCAGCATTTT.

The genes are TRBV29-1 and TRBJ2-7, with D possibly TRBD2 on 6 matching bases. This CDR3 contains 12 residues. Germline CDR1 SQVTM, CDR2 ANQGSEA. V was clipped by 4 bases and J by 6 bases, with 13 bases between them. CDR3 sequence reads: CSVAPTSSEQYF. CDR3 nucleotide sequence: TGCAGCGTTGCCCCGACTAGTTCCGAGCAGTACTTC.

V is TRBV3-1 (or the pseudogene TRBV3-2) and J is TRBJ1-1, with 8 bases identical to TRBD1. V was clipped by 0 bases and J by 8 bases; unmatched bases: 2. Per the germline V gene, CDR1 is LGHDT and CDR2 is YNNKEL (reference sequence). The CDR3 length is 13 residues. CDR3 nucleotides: TGTGCCAGCAGCCAAGACCGGACAGGGGAAGCTTTCTTT. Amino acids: CASSQDRTGEAFF.